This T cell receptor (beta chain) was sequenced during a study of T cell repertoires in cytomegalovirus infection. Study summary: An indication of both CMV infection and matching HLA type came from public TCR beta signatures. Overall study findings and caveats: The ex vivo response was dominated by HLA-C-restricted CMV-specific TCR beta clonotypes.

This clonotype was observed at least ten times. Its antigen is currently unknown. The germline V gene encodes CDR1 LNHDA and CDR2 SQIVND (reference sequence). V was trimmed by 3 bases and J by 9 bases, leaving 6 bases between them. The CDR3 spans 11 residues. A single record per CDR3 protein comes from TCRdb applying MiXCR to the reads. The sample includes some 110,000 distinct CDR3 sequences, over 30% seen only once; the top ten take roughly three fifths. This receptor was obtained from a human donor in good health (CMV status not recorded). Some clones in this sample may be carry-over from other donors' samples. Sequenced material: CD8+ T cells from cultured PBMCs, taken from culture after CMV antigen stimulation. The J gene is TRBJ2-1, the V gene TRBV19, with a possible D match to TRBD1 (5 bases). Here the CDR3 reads CASSMGLEQFF. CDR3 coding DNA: TGTGCCAGTAGTATGGGGCTTGAGCAGTTCTTC.